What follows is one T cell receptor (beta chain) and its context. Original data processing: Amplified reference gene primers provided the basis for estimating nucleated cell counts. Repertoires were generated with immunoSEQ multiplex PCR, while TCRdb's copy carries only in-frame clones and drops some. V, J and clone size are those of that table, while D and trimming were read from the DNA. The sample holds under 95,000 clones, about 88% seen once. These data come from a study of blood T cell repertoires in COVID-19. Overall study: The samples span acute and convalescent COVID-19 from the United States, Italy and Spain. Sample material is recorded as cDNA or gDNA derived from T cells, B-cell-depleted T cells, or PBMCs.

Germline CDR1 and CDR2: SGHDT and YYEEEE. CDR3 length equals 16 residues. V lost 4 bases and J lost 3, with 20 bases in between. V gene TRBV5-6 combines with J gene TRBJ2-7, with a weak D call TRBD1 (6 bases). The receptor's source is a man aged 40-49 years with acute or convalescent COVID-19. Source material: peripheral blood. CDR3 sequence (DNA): TGTGCCAGCAGCGTGGAGACAGGCCGAAGCTACTACGAGCAGTACTTC. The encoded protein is CASSVETGRSYYEQYF.